These 20 T cell receptor beta chains originate from one sample sequenced in a study of T cell responses to AZD1222 COVID-19 vaccine. Clones were read by immunoSEQ multiplex PCR, and TCRdb kept only the in-frame ones, dropping some. The sample lists about 110,000 clones; around 84% were seen once. The specimen comprised peripheral blood, sampled on day 0 of AZD1222 vaccination. These receptor sequences come from an adult in good health.

The chain joins TRBV5-6 to TRBJ1-1, with a weak D call TRBD1 (6 bases). CDR3 length: 15 residues. The germline CDR1 and CDR2 sequences are SGHDT and YYEEEE. The V end lost 0 bases, the J end lost 5 bases, and 14 bases lay between the germline ends. CDR3 coding DNA: TGTGCCAGCAGCTTGGGGTTGGGGGGGCCAACTGAAGCTTTCTTT. It encodes CASSLGLGGPTEAFF.

This chain joins TRBV5-1 and TRBJ2-3; D is unclear. This CDR3 is built from 13 residues. Germline CDR1 and CDR2: SGHRS and YFSETQ. V was shortened by 7 bases and J by 3 bases, with 12 bases between the two germline ends. CDR3 DNA sequence: TGCGCCAGCCAGTCGCTGGGGACAGATACGCAGTATTTT. Residues: CASQSLGTDTQYF.

The V and J genes are TRBV4-1 and TRBJ1-2; TRBD1 is a possible D gene (6 bases). Germline V gives CDR1 MGHRA, CDR2 YSYEKL. This CDR3 comprises 21 residues. The V end lost 0 bases, the J end lost 0 bases, and 26 bases lay between the germline ends. CDR3 loop: CASSQDTGNRVGAGSNYGYTF. The CDR3 coding sequence is TGCGCCAGCAGCCAAGATACGGGGAACAGGGTAGGGGCAGGATCTAACTATGGCTACACCTTC.

The chain has TRBV5-1 and TRBJ2-1; TRBD1 matches 7 bases. The germline V gene has CDR1 SGHRS and CDR2 YFSETQ. The trim removed 4 bases at V and 3 bases at J, leaving 7 bases unmatched. The CDR3 runs 15 residues. The CDR3 DNA reads as TGCGCCAGCAGCGATCGGACAGGCAGCTACAATGAGCAGTTCTTC. Its translation is CASSDRTGSYNEQFF.

The chain employs TRBV19 and TRBJ1-4, with D perhaps matching TRBD1 (6 bases). Germline values: CDR1 LNHDA, CDR2 SQIVND (reference sequence). Trimming removed 5 bases at V and 6 bases at J, with 13 bases between. The CDR3 consists of 14 residues. The CDR3 is CASSPGTQHEKLFF. The CDR3 DNA reads as TGTGCCAGTAGTCCCGGGACACAACATGAAAAACTGTTTTTT.

The chain links TRBV7-9 to TRBJ1-6; D ambiguous. CDR1 is SEHNR and CDR2 is FQNEAQ in the germline V gene (reference sequence). The V and J ends lost 1 base and 13 bases respectively, with 14 bases between them. This CDR3 comprises 14 residues. The CDR3 nucleotides read TGTGCCAGCAGCTTAGATAGTGGGTCTTCGCCCCTCCACTTT. Translating it yields CASSLDSGSSPLHF.

This clone was observed a single time. V gene TRBV7-2 combines with J gene TRBJ1-1, with TRBD1 matching 9 bases. Germline V gene lookup returns CDR1 SGHTA and CDR2 FQGNSA. V trimming: 4 bases; J trimming: 7 bases; junction bases outside the gene matches: 4. This CDR3 region has 13 residues. CDR3: CASSSGQGLEAFF. The CDR3 nucleotides are TGTGCCAGCAGCTCGGGACAGGGCCTTGAAGCTTTCTTT.

CDR3 residues: CASSVRSSGNTGELFF. As DNA, the CDR3 is TGTGCCAGCAGCGTACGGTCTAGCGGGAACACCGGGGAGCTGTTTTTT. The chain uses TRBV9 and TRBJ2-2; 7 nucleotides agree with TRBD2. The CDR3 has 16 amino acids. Losses at the gene ends were 1 base for V and 1 base for J; bases not matched to a gene: 4. Germline CDR1 SGDLS, CDR2 YYNGEE. The full variable domain, its missing parts supplied by reference TRBV9 and TRBJ2-2, is DSGVTQTPKHLITATGQRVTLRCSPRSGDLSVYWYQQSLDQGLQFLIQYYNGEERAKGNILERFSAQQFPDLHSELNLSSLELGDSALYFCASSVRSSGNTGELFFGEGSRLTVL.

This chain links TRBV6-2 or TRBV6-3 with TRBJ2-1; D perhaps matches TRBD2 (5 bases). Germline V gives CDR1 MNHEY, CDR2 SVGEGT. The CDR3 totals 17 residues. V lost 5 bases and J 5 bases, leaving 22 bases between the germline ends. The CDR3 sequence is CASSDNPGLWRDNEQFF. The CDR3 DNA is TGTGCCAGCAGTGACAACCCTGGTCTTTGGCGGGACAATGAGCAGTTCTTC.

The chain is built from TRBV5-1 and TRBJ2-3; 11 nucleotides line up with TRBD2. The germline CDR1 and CDR2 sequences are SGHRS and YFSETQ. J gave up 3 bases and V 4 bases, and 13 bases lay outside the gene matches. CDR3 length: 18 residues. The DNA for the CDR3 is TGCGCCAGCAGCCTGAGGGTCCTCACTAGCGGGGGAACAGATACGCAGTATTTT. Translated: CASSLRVLTSGGTDTQYF.

The V call is TRBV28, the J call TRBJ1-2, with D perhaps TRBD1 (5 bases). The CDR3 runs 13 residues. Per the germline V gene, CDR1 is MDHEN and CDR2 is SYDVKM. V lost 1 base and J lost 5, with 8 bases in between. CDR3 in DNA: TGTGCCAGCAGTTTATTGGGGACGTATGGCTACACCTTC. This sequence encodes CASSLLGTYGYTF.

The chain recombines TRBV11-2 with TRBJ2-7; 10 bases are a match to TRBD1. The CDR3 contains 15 residues. The junction had 7 bases not matched to a gene; V was cut back by 6 bases and J by 2 bases. CDR1 is SGHAT, CDR2 FQNNGV, per germline. CDR3 DNA sequence: TGTGCCAGCAGACCAGGACAGGGGGGAACCTACGAGCAGTACTTC. As protein: CASRPGQGGTYEQYF. The whole variable domain, filled in from reference TRBV11-2 and TRBJ2-7, reads EAGVAQSPRYKIIEKRQSVAFWCNPISGHATLYWYQQILGQGPKLLIQFQNNGVVDDSQLPKDRFSAERLKGVDSTLKIQPAKLEDSAVYLCASRPGQGGTYEQYFGPGTRLTVT.

This clone has just one count. CDR3 sequence reads: CASSYGSPWAETQYF. The DNA of the CDR3 is TGTGCCAGCAGTTACGGGTCTCCCTGGGCGGAGACCCAGTACTTC. The J gene is TRBJ2-5, the V gene TRBV6-6; unclear D gene. CDR1 is MNHNY, CDR2 SVGAGI, per germline (reference sequence). This CDR3 is built from 15 residues. Trimming removed 2 bases at V and 5 bases at J, with 15 bases between.

This chain uses TRBV6-6 with TRBJ1-1, with D unresolved. The germline V gene has CDR1 MNHNY and CDR2 SVGAGI (reference sequence). This CDR3 has 13 amino acids. Trimming left V 0 bases short and J 8 bases short, with 10 bases between. Here the CDR3 reads CASSYSVQREAFF. CDR3 bases: TGTGCCAGCAGTTACTCAGTTCAAAGAGAAGCTTTCTTT.

The chain links TRBV15 to TRBJ1-4, with TRBD1 matching over 7 bases. Germline V gene data show CDR1 as LNHNV and CDR2 as YYDKDF (reference sequence). The CDR3 consists of 15 residues. V shed 6 bases and J 0 bases; nucleotides not matched to a gene: 4. The CDR3 sequence: CATRRDRSTNEKLFF. The CDR3 nucleotides are TGTGCCACCAGGCGGGACAGATCAACTAATGAAAAACTGTTTTTT.

The chain uses TRBV7-2 and TRBJ1-2, with unresolved D. The CDR3 sequence is 15 residues long. V lost 4 bases and J 2 bases, leaving 14 bases between the germline ends. CDR1 SGHTA and CDR2 FQGNSA come from the germline V gene. The CDR3 region is CASSSRSLGNYGYTF. As DNA, the CDR3 is TGTGCCAGCAGCTCCAGAAGCCTAGGGAACTATGGCTACACCTTC.

The V and J genes are TRBV11-2 and TRBJ1-2, with TRBD1 identical over 7 bases. From germline, CDR1 is SGHAT and CDR2 FQNNGV. The CDR3 runs to 14 residues. V trimming: 4 bases; J trimming: 5 bases; junction bases outside the gene matches: 7. The CDR3 DNA is TGTGCCAGCAGCTCGCAGGGGGACAGTTATGGCTACACCTTC. It codes for CASSSQGDSYGYTF.

This clone has just one count. This chain links TRBV28 with TRBJ2-5, with 10 nucleotides matching TRBD2. From germline, CDR1 is MDHEN and CDR2 SYDVKM. The CDR3 is made up of 15 amino acids. J lost 4 bases, V lost 3 bases, and 5 bases had no gene match. Here the CDR3 DNA reads TGTGCCAGCAGTTTTCTTCTAGCGGGGGCAGAGACCCAGTACTTC. It encodes CASSFLLAGAETQYF.

The chain is built from TRBV20-1 and TRBJ2-1; D is undetermined. This CDR3 contains 11 residues. CDR1 is DFQATT, CDR2 SNEGSKA, per germline (reference sequence). V was trimmed by 6 bases and J by 2 bases, leaving 5 bases between them. The CDR3 protein is CSAATYNEQFF. CDR3 sequence (DNA): TGCAGTGCGGCGACCTACAATGAGCAGTTCTTC.

The gene calls are TRBV3-1 (or the pseudogene TRBV3-2) and TRBJ1-2; D not certain. Germline lookup yields CDR1 LGHDT and CDR2 YNNKEL (reference sequence). The CDR3 contains 13 residues. V lost 5 bases to trimming and J lost 8 bases, with 15 bases between them. DNA of the CDR3: TGTGCCAGCAGCGACGGCGCGGAGCGAGGCTACACCTTC. Protein sequence: CASSDGAERGYTF.